This T cell receptor beta chain was found in a study of technical replicates of blood from a handful of donors. Germline assignment: CDR1 LNHDA and CDR2 SQIVND (reference sequence). The germline V and J ends were trimmed by 7 bases and 3 bases, with 13 bases remaining between them. There are 14 residues in the CDR3. Produced via immunoSEQ multiplex PCR; TCRdb's table is partial and in-frame only. The sample includes under 100,000 clones, approximately 95% of them seen just once. This sequence was found in a human donor in good health. Material for sequencing was T cells isolated from PBMCs. V and J are TRBV19 and TRBJ1-5; tentatively, D is TRBD1 (6 bases). CDR3 region: CASTEDRPNQPQHF. In DNA, the CDR3 is TGTGCCAGTACCGAGGACAGACCCAATCAGCCCCAGCATTTT.